The present TCR beta chain was sequenced within a study of blood T cell repertoires in COVID-19. At the level of the study: There were acute and convalescent COVID-19 samples, and they came from the United States, Italy and Spain.

Per the study methods: Amplification of reference gene primers was used by the study to estimate nucleated cell counts. The method was immunoSEQ multiplex PCR; TCRdb's version includes in-frame clones alone and lacks a portion of them. Clone size and V and J calls were adopted from that table, with D and trimming inferred from the DNA. In the table there are under 250,000 clones, about 85% of which are singletons. Cohorts were assigned according to the clinical history that participants reported. Recovered participants had two consecutive negative NP/OP PCR tests, healthcare professional clearance, or symptom resolution. This TCR was sampled from a man under 40 who had recovered from COVID-19. Material for sequencing was PBMCs or T cells enriched from blood (not recorded which).

CDR3 in amino acids: CASSSTGGRGYGYTF. As DNA, the CDR3 is TGTGCCAGCAGCTCCACAGGGGGAAGGGGCTATGGCTACACCTTC. The rearrangement joins TRBV7-9 to TRBJ1-2; 8 positions match TRBD1. Germline CDR1 SEHNR, CDR2 FQNEAQ (reference sequence). V lost 4 bases and J lost 4; bases outside the gene matches: 8. This CDR3 is built from 15 residues.